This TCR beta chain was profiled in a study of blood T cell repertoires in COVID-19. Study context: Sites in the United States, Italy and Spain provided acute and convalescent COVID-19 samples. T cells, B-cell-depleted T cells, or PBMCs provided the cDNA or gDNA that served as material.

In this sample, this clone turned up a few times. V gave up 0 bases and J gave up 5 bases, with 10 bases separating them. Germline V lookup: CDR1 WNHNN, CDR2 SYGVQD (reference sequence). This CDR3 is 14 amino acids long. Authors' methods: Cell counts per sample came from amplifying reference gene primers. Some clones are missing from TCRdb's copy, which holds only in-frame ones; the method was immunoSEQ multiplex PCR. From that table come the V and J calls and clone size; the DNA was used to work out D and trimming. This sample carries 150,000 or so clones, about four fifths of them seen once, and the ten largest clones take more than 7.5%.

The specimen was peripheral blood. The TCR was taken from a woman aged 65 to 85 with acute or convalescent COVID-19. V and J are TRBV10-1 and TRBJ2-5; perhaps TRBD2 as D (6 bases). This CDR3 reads CASSESSGQETQYF. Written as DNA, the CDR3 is TGCGCCAGCAGTGAGTCCAGCGGGCAGGAGACCCAGTACTTC.